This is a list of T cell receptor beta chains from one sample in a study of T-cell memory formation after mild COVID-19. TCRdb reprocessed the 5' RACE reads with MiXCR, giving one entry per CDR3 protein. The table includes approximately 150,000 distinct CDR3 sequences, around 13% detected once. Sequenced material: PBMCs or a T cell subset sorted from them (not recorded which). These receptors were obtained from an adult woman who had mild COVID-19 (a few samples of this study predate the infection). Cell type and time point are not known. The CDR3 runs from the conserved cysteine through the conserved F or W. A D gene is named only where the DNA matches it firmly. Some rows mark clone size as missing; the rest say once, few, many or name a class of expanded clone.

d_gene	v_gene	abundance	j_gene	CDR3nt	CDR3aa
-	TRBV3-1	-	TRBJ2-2	TGTGCCAGCAGCCCGGGTCTCCTCGGGGAGCTGTTTTTT	CASSPGLLGELFF
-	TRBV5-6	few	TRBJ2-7	TGTGCCAGCAGCACAATACGCAGGGGGAGGTTACGGGCCTCTTACGAGCAGTACTTC	CASSTIRRGRLRASYEQYF
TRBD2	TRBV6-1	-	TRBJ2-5	TGTGCCAGCAGTGAAGCCTGGGGACTAGCGGACCAAGAGACCCAGTACTTC	CASSEAWGLADQETQYF
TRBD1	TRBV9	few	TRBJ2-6	TGTGCCAGCAGCGCGAAACAGGGGACAGGGACTGGGGCCAACGTCCTGACTTTC	CASSAKQGTGTGANVLTF
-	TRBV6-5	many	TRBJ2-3	TGTGCCAGCAGTTACTCGGGGCGCCGTTTGAGGGGGGCAGATACGCAGTATTTT	CASSYSGRRLRGADTQYF
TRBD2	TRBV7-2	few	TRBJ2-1	TGTGCCAGCAGCTTCGAGCTAGCGGGAAAGGGGGAGCAGTTCTTC	CASSFELAGKGEQFF
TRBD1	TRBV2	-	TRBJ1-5	TGTGCCAGCAGAGCTGAACAGGGGCGTAATCAGCCCCAGCATTTT	CASRAEQGRNQPQHF
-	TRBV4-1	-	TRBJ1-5	TGCGCCAGCAGCCAAGCTACGGGGGCCCTTAATCAGCCCCAGCATTTT	CASSQATGALNQPQHF
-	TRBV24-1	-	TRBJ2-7	TGTGCCACCAGTGATTCTGTGAGGTCCGAGCAGTACTTC	CATSDSVRSEQYF
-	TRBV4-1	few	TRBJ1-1	TGCGCCAGCAGCCAAGAGTCCGGCAGCCTGAACACTGAAGCTTTCTTT	CASSQESGSLNTEAFF
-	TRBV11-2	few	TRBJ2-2	TGTGCCAGCAGCCTAGTGCGGGGTAACGGGGAGCTGTTTTTT	CASSLVRGNGELFF
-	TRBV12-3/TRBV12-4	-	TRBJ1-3	TGTGCCAGCAGTTCAGCAAACACCATATATTTT	CASSSANTIYF
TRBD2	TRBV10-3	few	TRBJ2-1	TGTGCCACCCTTAGCGGGAGATATCTCAATGAGCAGTTCTTC	CATLSGRYLNEQFF
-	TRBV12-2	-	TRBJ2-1	TGTGCAAGTCGCTTCCCTCTTCCGGGACGCGGCTCCTACAATGAGCAGTTCTTC	CASRFPLPGRGSYNEQFF
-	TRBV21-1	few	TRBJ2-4	TGTGCCAGCACGAACCCCCCCATTCAGTACTTC	CASTNPPIQYF
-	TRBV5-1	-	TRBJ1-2	TGCGCCAGCAGCTACGACGAAAGTAACTATGGCTACACCTTC	CASSYDESNYGYTF
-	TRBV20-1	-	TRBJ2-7	TGCAGTGCTAGAAGATCGGGAGCCAGCTCCTACGAGAAGTACTTC	CSARRSGASSYEKYF
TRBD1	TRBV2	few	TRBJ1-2	TGTGCCAGCAGGGCCGGGACAGGGGATTATGGCTACACCTTC	CASRAGTGDYGYTF
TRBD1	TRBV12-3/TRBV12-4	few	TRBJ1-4	TGTGCCAGCAGCCACAGGGGCCTGGGGGATGAAAAACTGTTTTTT	CASSHRGLGDEKLFF
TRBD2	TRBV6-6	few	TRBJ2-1	TGTGCCAGCAGTTACTCTAGGACTAGCTACAATGAGCAGTTCTTC	CASSYSRTSYNEQFF
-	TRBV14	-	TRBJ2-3	TGTGCCAGCAGCCTTTGGAGCGGGAGCACAGATACGCAGTATTTT	CASSLWSGSTDTQYF
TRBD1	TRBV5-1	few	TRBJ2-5	TGCGCCAGCAGCGGACAGGGACAGAGACAAGAGACCCAGTACTTC	CASSGQGQRQETQYF
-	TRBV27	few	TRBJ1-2	TGTGCCAGCAGTTCGACAGCAAACTATGGCTACACCTTC	CASSSTANYGYTF
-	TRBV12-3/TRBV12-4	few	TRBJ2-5	TGTGCCAGCGGTGAGGGGTACCAAGAGACCCAGTACTTC	CASGEGYQETQYF
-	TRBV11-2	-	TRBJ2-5	TGTGCCAGCAGCTTAGATCGTCTGGGGAGACAAGAGACCCAGTACTTC	CASSLDRLGRQETQYF
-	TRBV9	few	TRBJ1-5	TGTGCCAGCAGCGTAGATGGGTCGGGGCAGCCCCAGCATTTT	CASSVDGSGQPQHF
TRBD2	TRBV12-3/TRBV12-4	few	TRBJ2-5	TGTGCCAGCAGCCGCGGACTAGCGGGAGGGGGTGCCCAGTACTTC	CASSRGLAGGGAQYF
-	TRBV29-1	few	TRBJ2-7	TGCAGCGTTGATGGGGGGACCTACGAGCAGTACTTC	CSVDGGTYEQYF
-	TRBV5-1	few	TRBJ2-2	TGCGCCAGCAGCTTGGTTGGATTCACCGGGGAGCTGTTTTTT	CASSLVGFTGELFF
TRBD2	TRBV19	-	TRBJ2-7	TGTGCCAGTAGTTGGACTAGCGGGAGGAACTCCTACGAGCAGTACTTC	CASSWTSGRNSYEQYF
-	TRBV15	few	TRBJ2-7	TGTGCCACCAGCAGAGGATCCTCCGACGAGCAGTACTTC	CATSRGSSDEQYF
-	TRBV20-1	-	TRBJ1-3	TGCAGTGCAGCCTTTCTGGGACCAGGAAACACCATATATTTT	CSAAFLGPGNTIYF
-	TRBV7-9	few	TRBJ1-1	TGTGCCAGCAGGCCGACACTCCCCCCTGAAGCTTTCTTT	CASRPTLPPEAFF
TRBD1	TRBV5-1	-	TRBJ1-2	TGCGCCAGCAGCTTGTTGCAGGGGGCGGATGGCTACACCTTC	CASSLLQGADGYTF
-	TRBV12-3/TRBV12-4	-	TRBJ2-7	TGTGCCAGCAGTTTACGGGGTGTCGAGCAGTACTTC	CASSLRGVEQYF
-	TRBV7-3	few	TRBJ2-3	TGTGCCAGCAGCCCAAGGGGTAGCGCCACAGATACGCAGTATTTT	CASSPRGSATDTQYF
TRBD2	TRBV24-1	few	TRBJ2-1	TGTGCCACCAGTGATTCCTTCTTAGCGGGAGAGAGAGATGAGCAGTTCTTC	CATSDSFLAGERDEQFF
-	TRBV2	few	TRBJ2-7	TGTGCCAGCAGTGGAGGGGCTCTTCCGACCTACGAGCAGTACTTC	CASSGGALPTYEQYF
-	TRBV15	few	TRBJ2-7	TGTGCCACCAGCAGAGATACTAAGGTTGTATACGAGCAGTACTTC	CATSRDTKVVYEQYF
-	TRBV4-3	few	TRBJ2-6	TGCGCCAGCAGCCTCGTGCTACGAGGGTCCTCTGGGGCCAACGTCCTGACTTTC	CASSLVLRGSSGANVLTF
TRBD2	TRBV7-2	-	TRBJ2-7	TGTGCCAGCAGCGGAGGGACTAGCCCTTCCTACGAGCAGTACTTC	CASSGGTSPSYEQYF
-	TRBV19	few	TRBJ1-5	TGTGCCAGTAGTATATGGGGAAATAGCAATCAGCCCCAGCATTTT	CASSIWGNSNQPQHF
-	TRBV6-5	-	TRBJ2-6	TGTGCCAGCAGGTCCGACCCATACTCTGGGGCCAACGTCCTGACTTTC	CASRSDPYSGANVLTF
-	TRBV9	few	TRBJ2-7	TGTGCCAGCAGCCCCTCCAATGGAGGGATCCTCTCCTACGAGCAGTACTTC	CASSPSNGGILSYEQYF
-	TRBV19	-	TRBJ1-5	TGTGCCAGTAGTATCGGGGAACGAGGGGGCAATCAGCCCCAGCATTTT	CASSIGERGGNQPQHF
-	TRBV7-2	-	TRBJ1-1	TGTGCCAGCAGCTTACATCAGAACACTGAAGCTTTCTTT	CASSLHQNTEAFF
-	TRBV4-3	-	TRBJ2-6	TGCGCCAGCAGCCAAGAAGGACCAGGGCGTGGGGCCAACGTCCTGACTTTC	CASSQEGPGRGANVLTF
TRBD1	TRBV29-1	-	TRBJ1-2	TGCAGCGTTGAAGGGGACAGGGGGAAATATGGCTACACCTTC	CSVEGDRGKYGYTF
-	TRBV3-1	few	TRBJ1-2	TGTGCCAGCAGCCAAGATCTCAACTATGGCTACACCTTC	CASSQDLNYGYTF